The sequence of this TCR beta chain was determined in a study of blood T cell repertoires in COVID-19. In this sample, this clone turned up once. This CDR3 is also generated by other DNA sequences in the sample. The protocol was immunoSEQ multiplex PCR, while the TCRdb copy is restricted to in-frame clones and leaves out a portion. This sample carries over 200,000 clones, over 70% of them seen once, and the ten largest clones take approximately 7.9%. Sequencing was carried out using peripheral blood. This receptor was obtained from a woman of 80 years or more with acute or convalescent COVID-19.

CDR3 residues: CASSPGQTNTEAFF. The DNA of the CDR3 is TGTGCCAGCTCACCTGGACAGACGAACACTGAAGCTTTCTTT. The V call is TRBV18, the J call TRBJ1-1; possibly TRBD1 for D (6 bases). V was clipped by 3 bases and J by 1 base, with 9 bases between them. This CDR3 has 14 amino acids. CDR1 is KGHSH, CDR2 LQKENI, per germline. The whole variable domain, filled in from reference TRBV18 and TRBJ1-1, reads NAGVMQNPRHLVRRRGQEARLRCSPMKGHSHVYWYRQLPEEGLKFMVYLQKENIIDESGMPKERFSAEFPKEGPSILRIQQVVRGDSAAYFCASSPGQTNTEAFFGQGTRLTVV.